This section outlines one T cell receptor beta chain sequence together with its context. Measured with immunoSEQ multiplex PCR; TCRdb has only the in-frame clones, and not every one. The sample shows around 4,800 clones, around 87% of them seen only once. Described time point: pre-treatment baseline. The CDR3 spans 11 residues. Germline CDR1 is SEHNR and CDR2 is FQNEAQ (reference sequence). Deletions cut 1 base from V and 7 bases from J, with 4 bases between. This entry comes from a study of blood T cell dynamics during melanoma immunotherapy. The chain couples TRBV7-9 to TRBJ2-5; no reliable D call. The clonotype was recovered from a human donor with melanoma. The sample in question was blood, obtained from a patient treated with checkpoint blockade. The CDR3 sequence is CASSLVLTQYF. In nucleotides, the CDR3 is TGTGCCAGCAGCTTAGTATTGACCCAGTACTTC.